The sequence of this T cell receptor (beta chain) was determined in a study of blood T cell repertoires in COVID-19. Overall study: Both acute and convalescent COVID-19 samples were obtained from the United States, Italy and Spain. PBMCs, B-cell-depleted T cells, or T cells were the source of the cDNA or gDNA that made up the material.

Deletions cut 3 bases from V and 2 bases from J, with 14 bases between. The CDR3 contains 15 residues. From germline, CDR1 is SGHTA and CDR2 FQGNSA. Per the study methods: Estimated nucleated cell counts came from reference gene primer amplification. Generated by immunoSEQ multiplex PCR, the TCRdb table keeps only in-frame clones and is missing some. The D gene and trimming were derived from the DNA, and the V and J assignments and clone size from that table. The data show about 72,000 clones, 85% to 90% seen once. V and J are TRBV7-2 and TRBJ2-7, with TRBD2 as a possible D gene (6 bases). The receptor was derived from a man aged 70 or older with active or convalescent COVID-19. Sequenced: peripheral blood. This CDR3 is CASSFSGLRPYEQYF. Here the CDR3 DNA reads TGTGCCAGCAGCTTCAGCGGGTTAAGGCCCTACGAGCAGTACTTC.